The subject of this entry is one T cell receptor beta chain. Its antigen is not known. The record originates from a study of T cell repertoires in cytomegalovirus infection. The wider study: Peptides in the study included HLA-C-restricted and HLA-B-restricted CMV epitopes. Findings of the study overall: HLA-C-restricted CMV-specific TCR beta clonotypes prevailed in the ex vivo response.

Germline V gene data show CDR1 as MNHEY and CDR2 as SMNVEV (reference sequence). After removal of 8 bases from V and 4 bases from J, the junction contained 5 bases not matched to a gene. There are 14 residues in the CDR3. TCRdb ran MiXCR on the reads and lists one entry per CDR3 protein. Altogether some 920,000 distinct CDR3 sequences are present, 31% being singletons, with the ten largest covering about 14%. This chain connects TRBV27 to TRBJ2-1; 10 nucleotides line up with TRBD2. This TCR was recovered from a human donor in good health (CMV status not recorded). Some clones in this sample may be carry-over from other donors' samples. The source material was cultured CD8+ T cells from PBMCs, sampled from culture after CMV antigen stimulation. The CDR3 nucleotides read TGTGCCAGCGCTAGCGGGGGACATTACAATGAGCAGTTCTTC. Translated: CASASGGHYNEQFF.